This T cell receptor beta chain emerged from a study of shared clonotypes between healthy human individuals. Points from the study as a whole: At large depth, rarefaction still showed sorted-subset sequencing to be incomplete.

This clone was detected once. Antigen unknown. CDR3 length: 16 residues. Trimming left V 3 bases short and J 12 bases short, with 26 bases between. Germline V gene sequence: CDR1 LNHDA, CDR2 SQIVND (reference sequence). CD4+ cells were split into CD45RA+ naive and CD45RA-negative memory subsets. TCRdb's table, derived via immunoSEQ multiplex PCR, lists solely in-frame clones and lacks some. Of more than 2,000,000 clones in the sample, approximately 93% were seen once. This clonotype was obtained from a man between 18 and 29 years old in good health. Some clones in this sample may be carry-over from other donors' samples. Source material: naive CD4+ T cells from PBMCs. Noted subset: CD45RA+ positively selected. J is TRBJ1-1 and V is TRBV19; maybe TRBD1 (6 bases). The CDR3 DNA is TGTGCCAGTAGTATTGCCACCACTCAGGGGAATGCGGCAACTTTCTTT. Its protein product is CASSIATTQGNAATFF.